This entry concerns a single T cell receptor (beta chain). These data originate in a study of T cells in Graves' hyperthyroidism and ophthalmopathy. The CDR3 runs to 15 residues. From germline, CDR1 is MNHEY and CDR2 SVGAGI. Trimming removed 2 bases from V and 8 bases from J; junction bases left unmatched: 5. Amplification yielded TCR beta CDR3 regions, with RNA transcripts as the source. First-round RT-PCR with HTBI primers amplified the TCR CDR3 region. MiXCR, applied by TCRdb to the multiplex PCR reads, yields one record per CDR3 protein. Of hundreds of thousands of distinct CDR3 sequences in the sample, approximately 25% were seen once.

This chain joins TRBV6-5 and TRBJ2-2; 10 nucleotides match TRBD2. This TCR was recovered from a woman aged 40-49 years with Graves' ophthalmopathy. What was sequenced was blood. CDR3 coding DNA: TGTGCCAGCAGTTACCGCTCTAGCGGGAGTGGGGAGCTGTTTTTT. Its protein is CASSYRSSGSGELFF.